This T cell receptor (beta chain) was identified during a study of PD-1 blockade in mismatch repair-deficient tumors. This table comes from immunoSEQ multiplex PCR, and its TCRdb copy is limited to in-frame clones, with some not included. This sample carries some 120,000 clones, roughly 90% of them seen once, and the ten largest clones take roughly 10%. Deletions cut 4 bases from V and 1 base from J, with 13 bases between. The CDR3 spans 15 residues. Germline loops: CDR1 MDHEN, CDR2 SYDVKM. Study results and limitations: Tumor-resident clones, often absent from pretreatment blood, expanded after pembrolizumab and then contracted.

Comment on this clone: What it recognizes is unknown.

The source material was peripheral blood, sampled 72 weeks after starting pembrolizumab. J is TRBJ1-1 and V is TRBV28; possible D gene TRBD1, 5 bases. The TCR was taken from an adult with mismatch repair-deficient cancer. DNA for the CDR3: TGTGCCAGCAGTTCCAACGGGGGGGGGAACACTGAAGCTTTCTTT. This gives the protein CASSSNGGGNTEAFF. Looking up the rest from reference TRBV28 and TRBJ1-1 gives the full variable domain: DVKVTQSSRYLVKRTGEKVFLECVQDMDHENMFWYRQDPGLGLRLIYFSYDVKMKEKGDIPEGYSVSREKKERFSLILESASTNQTSMYLCASSSNGGGNTEAFFGQGTRLTVV.